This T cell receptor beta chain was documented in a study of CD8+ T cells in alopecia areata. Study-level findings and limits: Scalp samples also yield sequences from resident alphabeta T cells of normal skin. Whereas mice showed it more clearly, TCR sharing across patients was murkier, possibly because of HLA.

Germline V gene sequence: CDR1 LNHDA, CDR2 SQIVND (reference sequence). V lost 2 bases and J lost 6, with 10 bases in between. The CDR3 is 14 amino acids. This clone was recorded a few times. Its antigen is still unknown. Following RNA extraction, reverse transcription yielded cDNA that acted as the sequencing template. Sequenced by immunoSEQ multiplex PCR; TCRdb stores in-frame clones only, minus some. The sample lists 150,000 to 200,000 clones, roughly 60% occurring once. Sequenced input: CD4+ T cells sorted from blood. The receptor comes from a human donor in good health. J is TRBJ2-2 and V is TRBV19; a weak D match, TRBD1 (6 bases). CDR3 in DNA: TGTGCCAGTAGTATAAAGTCAGGGGCCGGGGAGCTGTTTTTT. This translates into CASSIKSGAGELFF.